This T cell receptor beta chain was documented in a study of blood T cell repertoires in COVID-19. Study at large: Whether acute or convalescent, the COVID-19 samples came from the United States, Italy and Spain. T cells, B-cell-depleted T cells, or PBMCs provided the cDNA or gDNA that served as material.

This clone showed up just once. Study processing details: It was from reference gene primer amplification that nucleated cell counts were estimated. Generated by immunoSEQ multiplex PCR, the TCRdb table keeps only in-frame clones and is missing some. Clonal size and the V and J genes are those of that table, whereas D and trimming came from the DNA. The repertoire holds 110,000 to 150,000 clones, with approximately 86% as singletons. The CDR3 totals 18 residues. V shed 0 bases and J shed 7 bases, with 22 bases lying between them. Germline V gene lookup returns CDR1 LGHNA and CDR2 YSLEER. This chain uses TRBV4-3 with TRBJ2-1; D possibly corresponds to TRBD1 (6 bases). The receptor's source is a woman aged 55-69 years with acute or convalescent COVID-19. Sequences were obtained from peripheral blood. DNA for the CDR3: TGCGCCAGCAGCCAAGATCAATCGGCAGGGAAGAGGGGGAATGAGCAGTTCTTC. It is translated as CASSQDQSAGKRGNEQFF.